The T cell receptor (beta chain) described here comes from a study of T cell responses to AZD1222 COVID-19 vaccine. Here immunoSEQ multiplex PCR was the method, and the copy in TCRdb shows in-frame clones only, minus some. The repertoire holds 150,000 to 160,000 clones, roughly nine tenths seen once, with 1.5% to 2% in the top ten. The sequence derives from an adult in good health. This specimen consisted of peripheral blood, obtained on day 0 of AZD1222 vaccination.

The CDR3, as DNA: TGTGCCAGCAGCGCCTCCGGGACAGGGGTATTTGAAGCTTTCTTT. Encoded protein: CASSASGTGVFEAFF. The V and J genes are TRBV9 and TRBJ1-1; TRBD1 agrees at 10 bases. Trimming at V came to 3 bases and at J to 7 bases, leaving 9 bases not matched to a gene. CDR1 is SGDLS, CDR2 YYNGEE, per germline. The CDR3 consists of 15 residues.